The 32 T cell receptor beta chains below were found in one sample sequenced in a study of cytomegalovirus exposure and HLA in healthy donors. Both 60 Vbeta primers and 13 Jbeta primers went into the PCR. TCRdb's table, derived via immunoSEQ multiplex PCR, lists solely in-frame clones and lacks some. The sample contains some 130,000 clones, approximately 61% of which appear only once. Sequencing was carried out using PBMCs. These receptors were collected from a human donor in good health.

The chain joins TRBV7-9 to TRBJ2-1; the match to TRBD2 covers 9 bases. CDR3 length: 16 amino acids. Trimming at V came to 2 bases and at J to 15 bases, leaving 17 bases not matched to a gene. CDR1 and CDR2 from the germline V gene are SEHNR and FQNEAQ (reference sequence). The CDR3 protein is CASSLPGLASLNGLFF. CDR3 bases: TGTGCCAGCAGCTTACCCGGACTAGCGAGCCTCAATGGGCTGTTCTTC. The full variable domain, rest sourced from reference TRBV7-9 and TRBJ2-1, is DTGVSQNPRHKITKRGQNVTFRCDPISEHNRLYWYRQTLGQGPEFLTYFQNEAQLEKSRLLSDRFSAERPKGSFSTLEIQRTEQGDSAMYLCASSLPGLASLNGLFFGPGTRLTVL.

The V call is TRBV29-1, the J call TRBJ2-3; 9 bases agree with TRBD1. J lost 2 bases, V lost 5 bases, and 5 bases had no gene match. The CDR3 is 14 residues long. Germline V CDR1 and CDR2: SQVTM, ANQGSEA. CDR3 amino acids: CSVPTGGNTDTQYF. CDR3 in DNA: TGCAGCGTTCCGACAGGGGGAAACACAGATACGCAGTATTTT.

The chain recombines TRBV28 with TRBJ1-4; a possible D gene is TRBD1 (5 bases). The CDR3 spans 15 residues. Germline loops: CDR1 MDHEN, CDR2 SYDVKM. Trimming left V 8 bases short and J 2 bases short, with 15 bases between. The CDR3 protein is CASQPAGSTNEKLFF. The CDR3, as DNA: TGTGCCAGCCAACCCGCAGGGTCGACTAATGAAAAACTGTTTTTT.

V gene TRBV19 combines with J gene TRBJ1-1, with TRBD1 matching over 8 bases. Germline CDR1 LNHDA, CDR2 SQIVND (reference sequence). Germline trimming cut 6 bases from V and 4 bases from J; bases unmatched to any gene: 7. The length of the CDR3 is 14 residues. CDR3 DNA sequence: TGTGCCAGTAGCGACCAGGGGGCGAGCACTGAAGCTTTCTTT. This gives the protein CASSDQGASTEAFF.

The chain joins TRBV27 to TRBJ1-5; TRBD1 matches 9 bases. Germline V gene sequence: CDR1 MNHEY, CDR2 SMNVEV (reference sequence). With 5 bases clipped from V and 3 bases from J, the junction kept 20 bases outside the gene matches. This CDR3 contains 20 residues. The CDR3 DNA sequence: TGTGCCAGCAGTCCATATACCGGGACAGGGAACCTGAAATTCAATCAGCCCCAGCATTTT. Translated: CASSPYTGTGNLKFNQPQHF.

This chain connects TRBV28 to TRBJ2-7; 7 nucleotides agree with TRBD1. With 6 bases clipped from V and 3 bases from J, the junction kept 8 bases outside the gene matches. The CDR3 extends over 14 amino acids. Per the germline V gene, CDR1 is MDHEN and CDR2 is SYDVKM. The CDR3 is CASSAPGQHYEQYF. The CDR3 coding sequence is TGTGCCAGCAGCGCCCCGGGACAGCACTACGAGCAGTACTTC. The whole variable domain, filled in from reference TRBV28 and TRBJ2-7, reads DVKVTQSSRYLVKRTGEKVFLECVQDMDHENMFWYRQDPGLGLRLIYFSYDVKMKEKGDIPEGYSVSREKKERFSLILESASTNQTSMYLCASSAPGQHYEQYFGPGTRLTVT.

The V and J genes are TRBV6-5 and TRBJ2-3; 7 bases are a match to TRBD1. CDR1 is MNHEY and CDR2 is SVGAGI in the germline V gene. The trim removed 0 bases at V and 6 bases at J, leaving 3 bases unmatched. The CDR3 has 14 amino acids. The CDR3 DNA is TGTGCCAGCAGTTACTCAACAGGGGAGGATACGCAGTATTTT. Protein product: CASSYSTGEDTQYF.

The gene calls are TRBV5-1 and TRBJ1-4, with TRBD1 as a possible D gene (5 bases). CDR1 and CDR2 (germline): SGHRS, YFSETQ. There are 16 residues in the CDR3. V was pared by 3 bases and J by 14 bases, with 26 bases between. In DNA form, the CDR3 reads TGCGCCAGCAGCTGGCGCCCGGGACTGGAAAGGAGGACGCTGTTTTTT. Protein: CASSWRPGLERRTLFF.

The V and J genes are TRBV5-1 and TRBJ2-6, with 9 bases matching TRBD2. Germline V gene lookup returns CDR1 SGHRS and CDR2 YFSETQ. The trim removed 4 bases at V and 2 bases at J, leaving 4 bases unmatched. The CDR3 covers 16 residues. Here the CDR3 reads CASSQAGGPGANVLTF. In DNA form, the CDR3 reads TGCGCCAGCAGCCAAGCGGGAGGACCTGGGGCCAACGTCCTGACTTTC.

V gene TRBV7-6 combines with J gene TRBJ2-4; 9 positions agree with TRBD1. Germline V gene sequence: CDR1 SGHVS, CDR2 FNYEAQ. J lost 7 bases, V lost 4 bases, and 5 bases had no gene match. This CDR3 is built from 14 residues. The CDR3 DNA reads as TGTGCCAGCAGCTACGGGACAGGGACGAACATTCAGTACTTC. Protein product: CASSYGTGTNIQYF.

The rearrangement uses TRBV19 and TRBJ2-2, with 10 bases that match TRBD1. This CDR3 is built from 15 residues. V trimming: 4 bases; J trimming: 8 bases; junction bases outside the gene matches: 7. Germline V gene sequence: CDR1 LNHDA, CDR2 SQIVND (reference sequence). The CDR3 is CASSRRTGGMGELFF. For the CDR3, the DNA is TGTGCCAGTAGTAGAAGGACAGGGGGTATGGGGGAGCTGTTTTTT. Full variable domain (rest looked up from reference TRBV19 and TRBJ2-2): DGGITQSPKYLFRKEGQNVTLSCEQNLNHDAMYWYRQDPGQGLRLIYYSQIVNDFQKGDIAEGYSVSREKKESFPLTVTSAQKNPTAFYLCASSRRTGGMGELFFGEGSRLTVL.

The DNA of the CDR3 is TGTGCCAGCAGTGACGGGTATACGCAGTATTTT. Translating it yields CASSDGYTQYF. The gene calls are TRBV6-1 and TRBJ2-3; no firm D call. Germline V lookup: CDR1 MNHNS, CDR2 SASEGT. With 3 bases removed from V and 7 bases from J, the gap between germline ends came to 5 bases. CDR3 length equals 11 residues.

V and J are TRBV27 and TRBJ1-4; D ambiguous. V lost 7 bases, J lost 4 bases, and 19 bases lay in between. The CDR3 loop spans 16 amino acids. Per germline, CDR1 MNHEY and CDR2 SMNVEV (reference sequence). The CDR3 is CASTHFRGGVNEKLFF. Written as DNA, the CDR3 is TGTGCCAGCACCCACTTCCGGGGAGGAGTTAATGAAAAACTGTTTTTT. Based on the CDR3 plus reference TRBV27 and TRBJ1-4, the full variable domain is EAQVTQNPRYLITVTGKKLTVTCSQNMNHEYMSWYRQDPGLGLRQIYYSMNVEVTDKGDVPEGYKVSRKEKRNFPLILESPSPNQTSLYFCASTHFRGGVNEKLFFGSGTQLSVL.

This clone was observed a single time. The rearrangement joins TRBV19 to TRBJ1-5, with a tentative D call TRBD1 (5 bases). Trimming shortened V by 5 bases and J by 5 bases, and 13 bases separated the two germline ends. The CDR3 is 14 residues long. Germline V lookup: CDR1 LNHDA, CDR2 SQIVND (reference sequence). The CDR3 protein is CASSATGGDQPQHF. In DNA form, the CDR3 reads TGTGCCAGTAGTGCGACCGGGGGAGATCAGCCCCAGCATTTT.

CDR3 in amino acids: CASSSIRERHGELFF. In nucleotides, the CDR3 is TGTGCCAGCAGTTCTATCAGGGAACGCCACGGGGAGCTGTTTTTT. The chain uses TRBV27 and TRBJ2-2; maybe TRBD1 (5 bases). The CDR3 is 15 residues long. Trimming stripped 4 bases from V and 7 bases from J, with 16 bases between. Germline V lookup: CDR1 MNHEY, CDR2 SMNVEV (reference sequence).

This chain connects TRBV5-4 to TRBJ2-7; 7 bases are a match to TRBD1. The CDR3 runs to 16 residues. V gave up 2 bases and J gave up 0 bases; unmatched junction bases: 8. Germline CDR1 is SGHNT and CDR2 is YYREEE (reference sequence). CDR3 DNA sequence: TGTGCCAGCAGCTTCGGCCAGGGGGAAATCTCCTACGAGCAGTACTTC. This encodes CASSFGQGEISYEQYF.

V gene TRBV4-1 combines with J gene TRBJ2-7; tentative D call: TRBD1 (5 bases). This CDR3 is built from 13 residues. With 3 bases removed from V and 2 bases from J, the gap between germline ends came to 8 bases. From germline, CDR1 is MGHRA and CDR2 YSYEKL. The CDR3 DNA reads TGCGCCAGCAGCCATCCAGGGACCTACGAGCAGTACTTC. Translating gives CASSHPGTYEQYF.

The rearrangement joins TRBV5-1 to TRBJ2-7; 13 nucleotides match TRBD2. Per germline, CDR1 SGHRS and CDR2 YFSETQ. This CDR3 is built from 16 residues. V was clipped by 4 bases and J by 0 bases; unmatched bases: 4. The CDR3: CASSPGLAGASYEQYF. The CDR3 DNA reads TGCGCCAGCAGCCCCGGACTAGCGGGAGCCTCCTACGAGCAGTACTTC.

This chain uses TRBV28 with TRBJ2-1, with 11 bases identical to TRBD2. This CDR3 contains 20 residues. Germline CDR1 MDHEN, CDR2 SYDVKM. V dropped 1 base and J dropped 2; count of bases not matched to a gene: 13. The CDR3 loop reads CASSLYAGTSGRRPYNEQFF. CDR3 coding DNA: TGTGCCAGCAGTTTATACGCCGGGACTAGCGGAAGGAGACCCTACAATGAGCAGTTCTTC.

This clone appeared a few times. This sequence joins TRBV15 and TRBJ2-7; TRBD2 agrees at 8 bases. In germline, CDR1 is LNHNV, CDR2 YYDKDF (reference sequence). The J segment lost 5 bases and the V segment lost 3 bases, leaving 9 bases of the junction unmatched. This CDR3 has 15 amino acids. The CDR3 DNA sequence: TGTGCCACCAGCAGTGCGGCGGGAGGTAGCGACGAGCAGTACTTC. Protein: CATSSAAGGSDEQYF. The full variable domain, completed using reference TRBV15 and TRBJ2-7, is DAMVIQNPRYQVTQFGKPVTLSCSQTLNHNVMYWYQQKSSQAPKLLFHYYDKDFNNEADTPDNFQSRRPNTSFCFLDIRSPGLGDTAMYLCATSSAAGGSDEQYFGPGTRLTVT.

The rearrangement links TRBV6-5 to TRBJ2-1; TRBD1 agrees at 8 bases. There are 15 residues in the CDR3. From germline, CDR1 is MNHEY and CDR2 SVGAGI. V dropped 6 bases and J dropped 3; count of bases not matched to a gene: 7. CDR3 amino acids: CASSLTGVGYNEQFF. DNA for the CDR3: TGTGCCAGCAGCCTGACAGGGGTTGGCTACAATGAGCAGTTCTTC.

CDR3 loop: CASNGRGAYNEQFF. The DNA of the CDR3 is TGTGCCAGCAACGGGAGGGGGGCCTACAATGAGCAGTTCTTC. The V and J genes are TRBV2 and TRBJ2-1, with TRBD2 matching 8 bases. The J segment lost 2 bases and the V segment lost 7 bases, leaving 4 bases of the junction unmatched. The CDR3 spans 14 residues. The V gene's germline CDR1 is SNHLY and CDR2 FYNNEI. The whole variable domain, remainder taken from reference TRBV2 and TRBJ2-1, is EPEVTQTPSHQVTQMGQEVILRCVPISNHLYFYWYRQILGQKVEFLVSFYNNEISEKSEIFDDQFSVERPDGSNFTLKIRSTKLEDSAMYFCASNGRGAYNEQFFGPGTRLTVL.

The CDR3 loop reads CASSLARGGGTDTQYF. The DNA of the CDR3 is TGTGCCAGCAGCTTAGCGCGCGGGGGGGGCACAGATACGCAGTATTTT. The V and J genes are TRBV7-9 and TRBJ2-3, with TRBD2 identical over 9 bases. Germline V gives CDR1 SEHNR, CDR2 FQNEAQ (reference sequence). The J segment lost 1 base and the V segment lost 0 bases, leaving 2 bases of the junction unmatched. The CDR3 runs 16 residues.

This clone appeared a few times. The chain recombines TRBV27 with TRBJ2-1; D may be TRBD1 (6 bases). Germline lookup yields CDR1 MNHEY and CDR2 SMNVEV (reference sequence). V was cut by 6 bases and J by 3 bases, with 15 bases left in between. The CDR3 is made up of 15 amino acids. The CDR3 DNA sequence: TGTGCCAGCAGACTGGACAGACTGGGCTACAATGAGCAGTTCTTC. It yields the protein CASRLDRLGYNEQFF.

This chain joins TRBV27 and TRBJ1-5, with 10 positions matching TRBD1. Germline CDR1 reads MNHEY; CDR2 reads SMNVEV (reference sequence). V shed 6 bases, J shed 2 bases, and the junction held 4 bases outside the gene matches. This CDR3 contains 15 residues. The CDR3, as DNA: TGTGCCAGCAGCTCCGGGACAGGGGGCAATCAGCCCCAGCATTTT. Its translation: CASSSGTGGNQPQHF.

This clone came up a few times. The chain links TRBV5-1 to TRBJ2-7; TRBD2 matches at 7 bases. The germline V gene encodes CDR1 SGHRS and CDR2 YFSETQ. V dropped 4 bases and J dropped 3; count of bases not matched to a gene: 4. The CDR3 consists of 13 residues. The CDR3 region is CASSPVAGYEQYF. The CDR3 DNA reads as TGCGCCAGCAGCCCAGTAGCGGGCTACGAGCAGTACTTC.

The chain uses TRBV5-1 and TRBJ1-1; 8 bases fit TRBD1. Losses at the gene ends were 0 bases for V and 3 bases for J; bases not matched to a gene: 4. Germline V gives CDR1 SGHRS, CDR2 YFSETQ. The CDR3 has 15 amino acids. The CDR3 reads CASSLGTGFDTEAFF. Here the CDR3 DNA reads TGCGCCAGCAGCTTGGGGACAGGGTTTGACACTGAAGCTTTCTTT.

The chain has TRBV19 and TRBJ2-1; 7 nucleotides agree with TRBD2. The V segment lost 5 bases and the J segment 0 bases; nucleotides outside the gene matches: 10. The CDR3 has 17 amino acids. Per the germline V gene, CDR1 is LNHDA and CDR2 is SQIVND (reference sequence). This chain's CDR3 is CASSLMLAASSYNEQFF. The CDR3 coding sequence is TGTGCCAGTAGTCTCATGCTAGCGGCTAGCTCCTACAATGAGCAGTTCTTC.

This clone was counted a few times. V and J are TRBV6-5 and TRBJ1-5; 7 bases align to TRBD1. V lost 6 bases to trimming and J lost 4 bases; unmatched junction nucleotides: 9. CDR1 and CDR2 from the germline V gene are MNHEY and SVGAGI. CDR3 length: 15 residues. DNA for the CDR3: TGTGCCAGCAGACGAACAGGGGAGCGGAATCAGCCCCAGCATTTT. Encoded protein: CASRRTGERNQPQHF.

The CDR3 DNA sequence: TGTGCCAGCAGTGTAAACCCGGGCACCGGGGAGCTGTTTTTT. Its protein product is CASSVNPGTGELFF. The chain carries TRBV2 and TRBJ2-2; the D is unclear. Germline V gene data show CDR1 as SNHLY and CDR2 as FYNNEI. Trimming stripped 4 bases from V and 4 bases from J, with 10 bases between. The CDR3 runs 14 residues.

This clone has just a few counts. The chain is built from TRBV7-2 and TRBJ2-5; the match to TRBD2 covers 15 bases. With 1 base clipped from V and 5 bases from J, the junction kept 8 bases outside the gene matches. This CDR3 spans 18 amino acids. CDR1 and CDR2 from the germline V gene are SGHTA and FQGNSA. DNA for the CDR3: TGTGCCAGCAGCTTAGAACTTGGACTAGCGGGAGGGGACGAGACCCAGTACTTC. This translates into CASSLELGLAGGDETQYF.

This clone was seen a single time. V gene TRBV7-7 combines with J gene TRBJ2-5; tentative D call: TRBD1 (6 bases). Germline assignment: CDR1 SSHAT and CDR2 FNYEAQ (reference sequence). The germline V and J ends were trimmed by 4 bases and 3 bases, with 15 bases remaining between them. The CDR3 loop spans 15 amino acids. CDR3 loop: CASSSLLQGEETQYF. The CDR3, as DNA: TGTGCCAGCAGCTCCCTGCTACAGGGAGAAGAGACCCAGTACTTC. Based on the CDR3 plus reference TRBV7-7 and TRBJ2-5, the full variable domain is GAGVSQSPRYKVTKRGQDVTLRCDPISSHATLYWYQQALGQGPEFLTYFNYEAQPDKSGLPSDRFSAERPEGSISTLTIQRTEQRDSAMYRCASSSLLQGEETQYFGPGTRLLVL.